This T cell receptor (beta chain) was captured by sequencing in a study of PD-1 blockade in classical Hodgkin lymphoma. CDR1 and CDR2 from the germline V gene are LNHDA and SQIVND (reference sequence). The CDR3 sequence is 14 residues long. V was trimmed by 3 bases and J by 5 bases, leaving 13 bases between them. The data were produced by immunoSEQ multiplex PCR, yet TCRdb's version contains in-frame clones alone and is incomplete. The data show about 25,000 clones, more than 75% seen once. Autologous stem cell transplantation was followed by relapse in every patient, and brentuximab vedotin exposure varied.

The chain links TRBV19 to TRBJ1-2; weak D call: TRBD1 (6 bases). The receptor comes from a human donor with classical Hodgkin lymphoma. Source: peripheral blood mononuclear cells (PBMCs), taken at baseline. The DNA for the CDR3 is TGTGCCAGTAGTATGACAGGTGGGGGTTATGGCTACACCTTC. This sequence encodes CASSMTGGGYGYTF.